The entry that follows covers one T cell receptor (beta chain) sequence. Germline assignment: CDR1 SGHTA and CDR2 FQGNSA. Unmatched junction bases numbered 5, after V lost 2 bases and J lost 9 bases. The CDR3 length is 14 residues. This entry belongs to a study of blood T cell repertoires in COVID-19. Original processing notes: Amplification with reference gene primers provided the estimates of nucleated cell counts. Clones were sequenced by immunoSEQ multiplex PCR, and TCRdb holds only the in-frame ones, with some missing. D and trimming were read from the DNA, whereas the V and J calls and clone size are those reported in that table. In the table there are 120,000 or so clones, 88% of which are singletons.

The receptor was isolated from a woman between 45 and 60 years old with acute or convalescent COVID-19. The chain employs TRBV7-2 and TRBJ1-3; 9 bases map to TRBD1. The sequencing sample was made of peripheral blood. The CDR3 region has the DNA TGTGCCAGCAGCTTACTGGGACAGGGAGCCACCATATATTTT. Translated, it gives CASSLLGQGATIYF.